This record covers a single T cell receptor beta chain. The antigen is undetermined. Germline and junction disagree at one end, which may indicate a read error. This specimen belongs to a study of cytomegalovirus exposure and HLA in healthy donors. The CDR3 loop spans 15 amino acids. In germline, CDR1 is SSHAT, CDR2 FNYEAQ (reference sequence). Amplification used 60 Vbeta primers and 13 Jbeta primers. This table comes from immunoSEQ multiplex PCR, and its TCRdb copy is limited to in-frame clones, with some not included. This table holds more than 85,000 clones, over 60% found once. Study results and limitations: Under 20,000 TCR beta sequences were associated with HLA alleles at 0.05 false discovery rate in a later analysis. Accounts indicate the classifier identified cytomegalovirus status with strong specificity and sensitivity. Altogether, about 160 TCR beta chains were recorded as cytomegalovirus-associated. Many donors shared some public TCRs, even though most TCR sequences were rare.

This TCR derives from a female donor in good health and CMV-seronegative. The chain uses TRBV7-7 and TRBJ2-7; D may be TRBD1 (5 bases). Input material: PBMCs. CDR3 DNA: TGTGCTAGCAGCTTAACCGACAGTGGGGCCTACGAGCAGTACTTC. It is translated as CASSLTDSGAYEQYF.